This T cell receptor beta chain was sequenced during a study of cytomegalovirus exposure and HLA in healthy donors. On this clone: Its target is unknown.

The PCR made use of 60 Vbeta and 13 Jbeta primers. Clones were read by immunoSEQ multiplex PCR, and TCRdb kept only the in-frame ones, dropping some. The sample contains 40,000 to 55,000 clones, roughly four fifths of which appear only once. Germline-derived CDR1 and CDR2 are SGDLS and YYNGEE. This CDR3 comprises 15 residues. Losses at the gene ends were 3 bases for V and 5 bases for J; bases not matched to a gene: 7. Whole-study findings and limits: In an earlier analysis, about 90% or about 30%: the productive usage of most TCR beta V segments. With high specificity and sensitivity, the classifier reportedly diagnosed cytomegalovirus status.

The rearrangement links TRBV9 to TRBJ2-1, with 8 bases aligning to TRBD2. The source of this sequence is a woman aged 40-49 years in good health and CMV-seropositive. Sequenced sample: PBMCs. CDR3 sequence: CASSAGLASHNEQFF. The CDR3 DNA sequence: TGTGCCAGCAGCGCAGGACTAGCTTCCCACAATGAGCAGTTCTTC.